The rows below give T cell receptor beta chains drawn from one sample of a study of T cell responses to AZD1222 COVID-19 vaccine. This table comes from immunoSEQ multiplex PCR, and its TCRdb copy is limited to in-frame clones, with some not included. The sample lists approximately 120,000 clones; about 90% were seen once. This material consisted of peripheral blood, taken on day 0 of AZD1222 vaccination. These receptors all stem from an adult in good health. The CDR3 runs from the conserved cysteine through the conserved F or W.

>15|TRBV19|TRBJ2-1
CASSIKVSSYNEQFF
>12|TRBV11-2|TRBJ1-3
CASSIQGNTIYF
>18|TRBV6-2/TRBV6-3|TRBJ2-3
CASSSSRASGSVTDTQYF
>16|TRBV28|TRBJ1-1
CASSLLWRARNTEAFF
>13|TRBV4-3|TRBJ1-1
CASSQFGQTEAFF
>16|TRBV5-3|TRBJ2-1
CARSLELGTLRDEQFF
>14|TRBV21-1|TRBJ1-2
CASSKGQGVGGYTF
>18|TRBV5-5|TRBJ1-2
CASSHKPIRDIGSYGYTF
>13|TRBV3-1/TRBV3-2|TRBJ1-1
CASARRGDTEAFF
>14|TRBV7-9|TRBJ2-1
CASSRPDRVNEQFF
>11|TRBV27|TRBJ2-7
CASSPSYEQYF
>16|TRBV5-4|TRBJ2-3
CASSLGGRGEGDTQYF
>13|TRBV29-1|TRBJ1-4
CSVVREPNEKLFF
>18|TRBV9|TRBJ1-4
CASSVAGGPPTANEKLFF
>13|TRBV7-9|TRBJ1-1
CASSPTVNTEAFF
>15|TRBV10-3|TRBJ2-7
CAISAKLAGTYEQYF
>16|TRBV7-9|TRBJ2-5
CASSSRGRVTQETQYF
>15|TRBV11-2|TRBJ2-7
CASSPLWTDRYEQYF
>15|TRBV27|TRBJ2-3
CASSLWTSSTDTQYF
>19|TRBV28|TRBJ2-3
CASSSRITGTPVPGDTQYF
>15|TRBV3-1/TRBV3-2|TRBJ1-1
CASSQDHQGRTEAFF
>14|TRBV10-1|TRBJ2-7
CASSEFGRAYEQYF
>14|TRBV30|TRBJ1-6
CATMAGSYNSPLHF
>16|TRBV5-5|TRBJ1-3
CASSLARGLGGNTIYF
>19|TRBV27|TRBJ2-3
CASSIRPPGRIRGTDTQYF
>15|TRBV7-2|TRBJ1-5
CASSYDGQGRQPQHF
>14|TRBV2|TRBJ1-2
CASSEREGNYGYTF
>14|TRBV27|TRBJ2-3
CASSLSETSDTQYF
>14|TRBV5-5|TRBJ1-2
CASSLWGQYYGYTF
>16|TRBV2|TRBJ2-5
CASSDPSGSWEETQYF
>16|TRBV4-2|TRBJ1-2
CASSQDGRAGLYGYTF
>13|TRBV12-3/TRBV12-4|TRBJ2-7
CASSLGQLNEQYF
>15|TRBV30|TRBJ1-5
CAWSSGGSSNQPQHF
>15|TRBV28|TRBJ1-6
CASREGQGPVSPLHF
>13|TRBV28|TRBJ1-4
CASKSGGREKLFF
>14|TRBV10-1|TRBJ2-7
CASSRWIGSYEQYF
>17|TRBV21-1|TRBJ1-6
CASTVLYTDPYNSPLHF
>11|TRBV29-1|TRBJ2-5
CSVRESETQYF
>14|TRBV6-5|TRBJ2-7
CASSSTSGGYEQYF
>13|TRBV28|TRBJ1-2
CASSLRGGYGYTF
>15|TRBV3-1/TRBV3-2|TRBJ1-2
CASSQEGGAKEGYTF
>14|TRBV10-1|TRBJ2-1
CASSEAGANNEQFF
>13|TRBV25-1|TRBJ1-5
CASSEGGDQPQHF
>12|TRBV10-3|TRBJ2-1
CAIGQDYNEQFF
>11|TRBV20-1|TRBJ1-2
CSAAKDYGYTF
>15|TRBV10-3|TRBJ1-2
CAISEGSSRAGGYTF
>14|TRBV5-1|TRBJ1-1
CASRDGTVNTEAFF
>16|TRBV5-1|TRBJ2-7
CASSLGHPARGNEQYF
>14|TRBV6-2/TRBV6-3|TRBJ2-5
CASSARVGGETQYF
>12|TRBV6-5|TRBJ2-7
CASGVRNYEQYF
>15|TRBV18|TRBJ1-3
CASSREGPPGNTIYF
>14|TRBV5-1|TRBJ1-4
CASSLSGLNEKLFF
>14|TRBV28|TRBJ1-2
CASIETGGVNGYTF
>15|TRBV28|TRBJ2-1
CASSSLTTGGNEQFF
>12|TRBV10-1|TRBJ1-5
CASSDNEQPQHF